This T cell receptor (beta chain) derives from a study of T-cell reconstitution after alpha-beta-depleted transplantation in children. TCRbeta library construction was performed incorporating unique molecular identifiers. From the PCR reads, TCRdb called clonotypes with MiXCR, one entry per CDR3 protein. Seen here are some 550,000 distinct CDR3 sequences, roughly 24% observed once, and the top ten hold 14%. This CDR3 has 16 amino acids. The V gene's germline CDR1 is DFQATT and CDR2 SNEGSKA (reference sequence). The V and J ends lost 1 base and 0 bases, in that order; junction bases with no gene match: 5.

The chain has TRBV20-1 and TRBJ1-5, with TRBD1 matching over 8 bases. The sequences come from PBMCs, mostly from graft donor cells, collected 360 days after TCRalphabeta/CD19-depleted stem cell transplant. The receptor was isolated from a boy less than two years old who had a stem cell transplant for acute myeloid leukemia, so the T cells may come from the graft donor. CDR3 residues: CSARGVTGVSNQPQHF. The CDR3 nucleotides read TGCAGTGCTAGAGGAGTGACAGGGGTTAGCAATCAGCCCCAGCATTTT.